One and the same sample provided the 12 T cell receptor beta chains below, sequenced in a study of TIL therapy for anti-PD-1-resistant metastatic lung cancer. Described time point: pre-treatment sample, taken before nivolumab and TIL therapy. The tumor samples were excised metastases, mostly pleural nodules or supraclavicular lymph nodes. Sequencing used immunoSEQ v3. Repertoires were generated with immunoSEQ multiplex PCR, while TCRdb's copy carries only in-frame clones and drops some. Among 9,500 to 15,000 clones, about 61% were seen once, and the ten largest hold under 8.5%. The source material was tumor tissue, sampled at baseline. The receptors here all came from a person aged 25 to 80 with non-small cell lung cancer.

CDR3 DNA: TGTGCCAGCAGCTCCCCAACGTCCCTAGGCCACGAGCAGTACTTC. This codes for CASSSPTSLGHEQYF. J is TRBJ2-7 and V is TRBV11-2; D is unresolved. V was trimmed by 4 bases and J by 5 bases, leaving 18 bases between them. The germline gives CDR1 SGHAT, CDR2 FQNNGV. CDR3 size: 15 residues.

This chain links TRBV10-2 with TRBJ1-5, with 7 nucleotides matching TRBD1. In germline, CDR1 is WSHSY, CDR2 SAAADI. The CDR3 is 14 residues long. V gave up 4 bases and J gave up 3 bases; unmatched junction bases: 3. Here the CDR3 DNA reads TGCGCCAGCAGTGGACAGGGCCTCAATCAGCCCCAGCATTTT. As protein: CASSGQGLNQPQHF.

The rearrangement links TRBV12-5 to TRBJ2-1; 10 bases line up with TRBD2. The CDR3 has 17 residues. The trim removed 4 bases at V and 0 bases at J, leaving 6 bases unmatched. CDR1 is LGHNT and CDR2 is FRNRAP in the germline V gene. The CDR3 region is CASGWDSGGNSYNEQFF. In DNA form, the CDR3 reads TGTGCTAGTGGTTGGGATAGCGGGGGGAACTCCTACAATGAGCAGTTCTTC. Full variable domain (missing parts from reference TRBV12-5 and TRBJ2-1): DARVTQTPRHKVTEMGQEVTMRCQPILGHNTVFWYRQTMMQGLELLAYFRNRAPLDDSGMPKDRFSAEMPDATLATLKIQPSEPRDSAVYFCASGWDSGGNSYNEQFFGPGTRLTVL.

The chain links TRBV10-3 to TRBJ2-3, with D unclear. V gave up 10 bases and J gave up 2 bases, with 16 bases separating them. From germline, CDR1 is ENHRY and CDR2 SYGVKD. This CDR3 region has 14 residues. The DNA for the CDR3 is TGTGCCACCTCCACCGATCACTTCACAGATACGCAGTATTTT. Translation: CATSTDHFTDTQYF.

Within the sample, this clone is medium-sized. V and J are TRBV7-9 and TRBJ1-5; TRBD1 matches 8 bases. The ends lost 5 bases at V and 7 bases at J; junction bases unmatched: 7. The V gene's germline CDR1 is SEHNR and CDR2 FQNEAQ (reference sequence). This CDR3 contains 14 residues. The CDR3 coding sequence is TGTGCCAGCAGCCAGGGGGCCGCGGAGCAGCCCCAGCATTTT. As protein: CASSQGAAEQPQHF.

This clone was observed a few times. This chain links TRBV5-6 with TRBJ1-6, with unresolved D. Germline V gives CDR1 SGHDT, CDR2 YYEEEE. The CDR3 sequence is 14 residues long. V gave up 0 bases and J gave up 7 bases, with 8 bases separating them. CDR3 coding DNA: TGTGCCAGCAGCTTGGGCAATCTGAATTCACCCCTCCACTTT. Encoded protein: CASSLGNLNSPLHF.

This clone occurred a few times. This chain joins TRBV2 and TRBJ1-4, with TRBD1 as a possible D gene (6 bases). The CDR3 is 17 residues long. Trimming removed 5 bases at V and 0 bases at J, with 16 bases between. CDR1 is SNHLY and CDR2 is FYNNEI in the germline V gene. The CDR3 bases are TGTGCCAGCAGTTCGACAGGAGGCGGTGCAACTAATGAAAAACTGTTTTTT. Translated: CASSSTGGGATNEKLFF.

V and J are TRBV7-2 and TRBJ1-2; D remains unclear. The CDR3 extends over 14 amino acids. CDR1 is SGHTA and CDR2 is FQGNSA in the germline V gene. V dropped 1 base and J dropped 7 bases, with 13 bases sitting between them. The CDR3 loop is CASSLGGIVAGYTF. As DNA, the CDR3 is TGTGCCAGCAGCTTAGGAGGAATTGTTGCTGGCTACACCTTC.

The chain couples TRBV5-1 to TRBJ2-3; D may be TRBD1 (6 bases). Trimming stripped 4 bases from V and 4 bases from J, with 10 bases between. The CDR3 has 13 amino acids. Germline V gene data show CDR1 as SGHRS and CDR2 as YFSETQ. CDR3 protein: CASSPRGSDTQYF. As DNA, the CDR3 is TGCGCCAGCAGCCCCAGGGGTTCAGATACGCAGTATTTT.

This clone turned up a few times. The chain has TRBV27 and TRBJ2-2; maybe TRBD2 (5 bases). Trimming took 6 bases from V and 5 from J, leaving 13 bases between them. The CDR3 has 14 amino acids. Germline V gene lookup returns CDR1 MNHEY and CDR2 SMNVEV (reference sequence). The CDR3 loop is CASSPMRATGELFF. The CDR3 coding sequence is TGTGCCAGCAGCCCCATGAGGGCGACCGGGGAGCTGTTTTTT.

This chain joins TRBV4-1 and TRBJ2-7; D ambiguous. The V gene lost 1 base and the J gene lost 6 bases, with 10 bases spanning the gap. Germline-derived CDR1 and CDR2 are MGHRA and YSYEKL. This CDR3 has 13 amino acids. CDR3 region: CASSQGLAAEQYF. The CDR3 coding sequence is TGCGCCAGCAGCCAAGGTTTAGCAGCCGAGCAGTACTTC.

The chain recombines TRBV30 with TRBJ2-2, with D possibly called TRBD1 or TRBD2 (5 bases each). In germline, CDR1 is GTSNPN, CDR2 SVGIG (reference sequence). CDR3 size: 15 residues. The V and J ends lost 1 base and 4 bases respectively, with 13 bases between them. The DNA for the CDR3 is TGTGCCTGGAGTGAGGGGACGATGGTCACCGGGGAGCTGTTTTTT. Protein product: CAWSEGTMVTGELFF.